The source of this T cell receptor beta chain is a study of technical replicates of blood from a handful of donors. Germline CDR1 reads SNHLY; CDR2 reads FYNNEI. There are 13 residues in the CDR3. Trimming took 6 bases from V and 6 from J, leaving 12 bases between them. Some clones are missing from TCRdb's copy, which holds only in-frame ones; the method was immunoSEQ multiplex PCR. The sample lists under 15,000 clones, 70% to 80% occurring once. The table lists this clone with a count of one. The TCR sequence derives from a human donor in good health. Material: PBMCs. The chain couples TRBV2 to TRBJ2-1; maybe TRBD1 (5 bases). CDR3 nucleotide sequence: TGTGCCAGCAGCCAAGGGGCGCTCAATGAGCAGTTCTTC. Its translation is CASSQGALNEQFF. Full variable domain (outside the CDR3, taken from reference TRBV2 and TRBJ2-1): EPEVTQTPSHQVTQMGQEVILRCVPISNHLYFYWYRQILGQKVEFLVSFYNNEISEKSEIFDDQFSVERPDGSNFTLKIRSTKLEDSAMYFCASSQGALNEQFFGPGTRLTVL.